Each of the 30 T cell receptor beta chains below was sequenced from the same sample in a study of blood T cells in healthy people across ages. The second PCR ran roughly 7 to 12 cycles with a sample-barcoded 5' primer and J-beta primers. One entry per CDR3 protein results from TCRdb running MiXCR on the 5' RACE reads. The data contain hundreds of thousands of distinct CDR3 sequences, about 61% of them singletons. Sequenced material: blood. These TCRs come from a man between 35 and 55 years old in good health.

The sample holds a few counts of this clonotype. The chain joins TRBV29-1 to TRBJ2-1; D is uncertain. Trimming pared 7 bases from V and 3 bases from J, leaving 19 bases between. The CDR3 sequence is 15 residues long. CDR1 and CDR2 (germline): SQVTM, ANQGSEA. CDR3: CSAIQLIDFYNEQFF. Written as DNA, the CDR3 is TGCAGCGCTATCCAACTTATAGACTTCTACAATGAGCAGTTCTTC.

Here the CDR3 reads CASSVTGGIVYGYTF. The CDR3 DNA reads TGTGCCAGCAGTGTTACAGGAGGAATAGTCTATGGCTACACCTTC. V and J are TRBV6-2 or TRBV6-3 and TRBJ1-2, with TRBD1 as a possible D gene (5 bases). Trimming stripped 5 bases from V and 4 bases from J, with 17 bases between. The CDR3 runs to 15 residues. Germline V lookup: CDR1 MNHEY, CDR2 SVGEGT.

This clonotype was detected only a few times. CDR3: CSVGQANYGYTF. Written as DNA, the CDR3 is TGCAGCGTCGGACAGGCTAACTATGGCTACACCTTC. The chain recombines TRBV29-1 with TRBJ1-2; 7 bases line up with TRBD1. CDR3 length: 12 residues. Germline V lookup: CDR1 SQVTM, CDR2 ANQGSEA. Germline trimming cut 6 bases from V and 0 bases from J; bases unmatched to any gene: 1.

The chain is built from TRBV3-1 and TRBJ1-4, with D hard to call. Germline V gene data show CDR1 as LGHDT and CDR2 as YNNKEL (reference sequence). The CDR3 has 15 amino acids. Trimming took off 1 base at V and 8 bases at J, with 14 bases between the two ends. DNA of the CDR3: TGTGCCAGCAGCCAAGGTCGGCAGCGACAAGAAAAACTGTTTTTT. It codes for CASSQGRQRQEKLFF.

The CDR3 region is CASSEINQPQHF. CDR3 nucleotide sequence: TGTGCCAGCAGCGAAATCAATCAGCCCCAGCATTTT. The V gene is TRBV7-9, the J gene TRBJ1-5; no clear D gene. This CDR3 is built from 12 residues. Trimming took off 5 bases at V and 3 bases at J, with 5 bases between the two ends. CDR1 SEHNR and CDR2 FQNEAQ come from the germline V gene (reference sequence).

In this sample, this clonotype turned up many times. The genes are TRBV5-5 and TRBJ1-2; tentatively, D is TRBD1 (6 bases). The germline V gene encodes CDR1 SGHKS and CDR2 YYEKEE (reference sequence). Between the trimmed V and J ends, which lost 0 bases and 5 bases, there was a span of 14 bases. This CDR3 contains 15 residues. CDR3 sequence reads: CASSLAPQGGYGYTF. CDR3 DNA sequence: TGTGCCAGCAGCTTGGCCCCACAGGGAGGATATGGCTACACCTTC. Based on the CDR3 plus reference TRBV5-5 and TRBJ1-2, the full variable domain is DAGVTQSPTHLIKTRGQQVTLRCSPISGHKSVSWYQQVLGQGPQFIFQYYEKEERGRGNFPDRFSARQFPNYSSELNVNALLLGDSALYLCASSLAPQGGYGYTFGSGTRLTVV.

The chain combines TRBV11-3 with TRBJ2-4; 8 positions match TRBD1. The J call may be wrong; the DNA end is better matched by TRBJ2-7. CDR3 length: 14 residues. The germline V gene encodes CDR1 SGHNT and CDR2 YENEEA. CDR3 protein: CASTNRDRRGEQYF. The CDR3 bases are TGTGCCAGCACAAACCGGGACAGGAGGGGCGAGCAGTACTTC.

V gene TRBV5-1 combines with J gene TRBJ2-4; the match to TRBD2 covers 7 bases. This CDR3 is 17 amino acids long. Germline lookup yields CDR1 SGHRS and CDR2 YFSETQ. The ends lost 1 base at V and 7 bases at J; junction bases unmatched: 14. CDR3 amino acids: CASSLQRVTMGGNIQYF. CDR3 sequence (DNA): TGCGCCAGCAGCTTGCAGAGGGTTACTATGGGGGGGAACATTCAGTACTTC. Full variable domain (missing parts from reference TRBV5-1 and TRBJ2-4): KAGVTQTPRYLIKTRGQQVTLSCSPISGHRSVSWYQQTPGQGLQFLFEYFSETQRNKGNFPGRFSGRQFSNSRSEMNVSTLELGDSALYLCASSLQRVTMGGNIQYFGAGTRLSVL.

This clonotype was observed a handful of times. The chain joins TRBV5-1 to TRBJ2-1; D tentatively fits TRBD1 or TRBD2 (5 bases each). Germline-derived CDR1 and CDR2 are SGHRS and YFSETQ. The CDR3 is 15 residues long. Deletions cut 2 bases from V and 4 bases from J, with 13 bases between. CDR3: CASSFGGEVYNEQFF. In nucleotides, the CDR3 is TGCGCCAGCAGCTTTGGGGGAGAAGTTTACAATGAGCAGTTCTTC.

A few counts support this clonotype. This chain uses TRBV10-3 with TRBJ2-7; D gene ambiguous. This CDR3 has 14 amino acids. Trimming left V 1 base short and J 3 bases short, with 10 bases between. Germline lookup yields CDR1 ENHRY and CDR2 SYGVKD. The CDR3 sequence is CAISEYPPGYEQYF. CDR3 sequence (DNA): TGTGCCATCAGTGAGTATCCTCCGGGCTACGAGCAGTACTTC.

This chain uses TRBV6-2 or TRBV6-3 with TRBJ2-5, with D uncertain. V was shortened by 6 bases and J by 4 bases, with 15 bases between the two germline ends. The CDR3 is made up of 14 amino acids. Germline values: CDR1 MNHEY, CDR2 SVGEGT. The DNA of the CDR3 is TGTGCCAGCAGCAACCGGATTTTCGGAGAGACCCAGTACTTC. Its translation: CASSNRIFGETQYF.

This chain joins TRBV29-1 and TRBJ1-2; D is unresolved. V lost 7 bases to trimming and J lost 6 bases, with 3 bases between them. This CDR3 region has 8 residues. The germline V gene encodes CDR1 SQVTM and CDR2 ANQGSEA. The CDR3: CSEDGYTF. In DNA, the CDR3 is TGCAGCGAGGATGGCTACACCTTC.

The CDR3 DNA follows: TGTGCCAGCAGTCACGACCCACAAGAGACCCAGTACTTC. Protein product: CASSHDPQETQYF. This rearrangement joins TRBV6-2 or TRBV6-3 to TRBJ2-5; no clear D. The V end lost 5 bases, the J end lost 2 bases, and 9 bases lay between the germline ends. The CDR3 consists of 13 residues. The germline V gene encodes CDR1 MNHEY and CDR2 SVGEGT.

The chain couples TRBV10-3 to TRBJ2-7; 10 nucleotides line up with TRBD1. V was clipped by 0 bases and J by 2 bases; unmatched bases: 7. The germline gives CDR1 ENHRY, CDR2 SYGVKD. The CDR3 has 17 residues. Here the CDR3 DNA reads TGTGCCATCAGTGAGTCCTTGGTAGGACAGGGGGCCTACGAGCAGTACTTC. Its protein product is CAISESLVGQGAYEQYF.

The V call is TRBV20-1, the J call TRBJ1-2; D uncertain. Germline lookup yields CDR1 DFQATT and CDR2 SNEGSKA (reference sequence). CDR3 length: 13 amino acids. The germline V and J ends were trimmed by 8 bases and 6 bases, with 19 bases remaining between them. CDR3 in amino acids: CSPTESPVDGYTF. As DNA, the CDR3 is TGCAGTCCCACGGAGTCGCCGGTAGATGGCTACACCTTC.

The CDR3 bases are TGTGCCAGCAGCGTAGAACCAGGGGGAGCGGATACGCAGTATTTT. It is translated as CASSVEPGGADTQYF. The chain carries TRBV9 and TRBJ2-3; 7 bases line up with TRBD1. Germline values: CDR1 SGDLS, CDR2 YYNGEE. The V segment lost 0 bases and the J segment 6 bases; nucleotides outside the gene matches: 7. This CDR3 has 15 residues. Supplemented by reference TRBV9 and TRBJ2-3, the full variable domain reads DSGVTQTPKHLITATGQRVTLRCSPRSGDLSVYWYQQSLDQGLQFLIQYYNGEERAKGNILERFSAQQFPDLHSELNLSSLELGDSALYFCASSVEPGGADTQYFGPGTRLTVL.

V gene TRBV7-9 combines with J gene TRBJ2-5; perhaps TRBD1 as D (6 bases). The length of the CDR3 is 15 residues. Germline CDR1 SEHNR, CDR2 FQNEAQ (reference sequence). The V gene lost 6 bases and the J gene lost 2 bases, with 16 bases spanning the gap. CDR3 loop: CASRPVGDKQETQYF. For the CDR3, the DNA is TGTGCCAGCAGGCCGGTTGGGGACAAGCAAGAGACCCAGTACTTC. Filled out from reference TRBV7-9 and TRBJ2-5, the complete variable domain reads DTGVSQNPRHKITKRGQNVTFRCDPISEHNRLYWYRQTLGQGPEFLTYFQNEAQLEKSRLLSDRFSAERPKGSFSTLEIQRTEQGDSAMYLCASRPVGDKQETQYFGPGTRLLVL.

The rearrangement joins TRBV20-1 to TRBJ2-1; 7 bases are shared with TRBD2. V was clipped by 1 base and J by 8 bases; unmatched bases: 8. CDR1 is DFQATT, CDR2 SNEGSKA, per germline (reference sequence). CDR3 length: 14 residues. CDR3 sequence reads: CSARVAAGIHEQFF. CDR3 in DNA: TGCAGTGCTAGAGTGGCAGCGGGGATCCATGAGCAGTTCTTC.

V and J are TRBV7-2 and TRBJ2-3, with D perhaps matching TRBD1 (6 bases). The germline V gene encodes CDR1 SGHTA and CDR2 FQGNSA. This CDR3 has 15 amino acids. The V gene lost 6 bases and the J gene lost 2 bases, with 15 bases spanning the gap. CDR3 nucleotide sequence: TGTGCCAGCAGAAAACAGGGCGGAATCACAGATACGCAGTATTTT. This sequence encodes CASRKQGGITDTQYF. Combining the CDR3 with reference TRBV7-2 and TRBJ2-3 gives the whole variable domain GAGVSQSPSNKVTEKGKDVELRCDPISGHTALYWYRQSLGQGLEFLIYFQGNSAPDKSGLPSDRFSAERTGGSVSTLTIQRTQQEDSAVYLCASRKQGGITDTQYFGPGTRLTVL.

The CDR3 DNA reads as TGTGCCAGCAGCGCCGGGACAGCCTCTGGAAACACCATATATTTT. Translated, it gives CASSAGTASGNTIYF. The chain combines TRBV9 with TRBJ1-3, with 7 bases lining up with TRBD1. With V trimmed by 3 bases and J by 0 bases, 3 bases remained unmatched. In germline, CDR1 is SGDLS, CDR2 YYNGEE. The CDR3 length is 15 residues.

V is TRBV7-9 and J is TRBJ2-7, with 8 bases identical to TRBD1. Looked up from germline, CDR1 is SEHNR and CDR2 is FQNEAQ (reference sequence). With V trimmed by 4 bases and J by 0 bases, 8 bases remained unmatched. The CDR3 consists of 16 residues. CDR3 DNA: TGTGCCAGCAGCTCGTACGGGACAGGCAGCTCCTACGAGCAGTACTTC. It specifies CASSSYGTGSSYEQYF.

This clonotype was detected a few times. As DNA, the CDR3 is TGTGCCAGCAGCCAAGAAAGTGGCTACACCTTC. Protein: CASSQESGYTF. The chain is built from TRBV3-1 and TRBJ1-2, with D hard to call. The CDR3 runs 11 residues. CDR1 and CDR2 from the germline V gene are LGHDT and YNNKEL (reference sequence). The V end was cut by 0 bases, the J end by 7 bases, with 3 bases between.

CDR3 in DNA: TGTGCCAGCAGCTTAGTTGGCGGAGAGACTGAAGCTTTCTTT. Encoded protein: CASSLVGGETEAFF. The chain combines TRBV7-9 with TRBJ1-1; D gene unclear. There are 14 residues in the CDR3. CDR1 is SEHNR, CDR2 FQNEAQ, per germline (reference sequence). Trimming pared 1 base from V and 5 bases from J, leaving 11 bases between.

CDR3 nucleotides: TGTGCCAGCAGCTACCGCGGTACGGATAGCACAGATACGCAGTATTTT. Its protein product is CASSYRGTDSTDTQYF. This chain connects TRBV7-9 to TRBJ2-3, with D unclear. V lost 4 bases and J 0 bases, leaving 14 bases between the germline ends. This CDR3 has 16 residues. Per germline, CDR1 SEHNR and CDR2 FQNEAQ (reference sequence).

This clonotype has ten or more counts. The chain combines TRBV29-1 with TRBJ2-7, with TRBD2 as a possible D gene (6 bases). Trimming stripped 6 bases from V and 4 bases from J, with 16 bases between. Per the germline V gene, CDR1 is SQVTM and CDR2 is ANQGSEA. CDR3 size: 13 residues. CDR3 residues: CSVGPGRGYEQYF. For the CDR3, the DNA is TGCAGCGTAGGTCCCGGGAGAGGGTACGAGCAGTACTTC.

V usage is TRBV5-5 and J usage is TRBJ1-2; TRBD1 is a possible D gene (5 bases). The germline V gene has CDR1 SGHKS and CDR2 YYEKEE (reference sequence). V dropped 4 bases and J dropped 6 bases, with 19 bases sitting between them. This CDR3 region has 15 residues. The CDR3 here is CASSTGGGDADGYTF. The CDR3 nucleotides read TGTGCCAGCAGCACGGGTGGGGGGGACGCAGATGGCTACACCTTC.

The chain links TRBV5-1 to TRBJ1-2; tentatively, D is TRBD1 (5 bases). V lost 1 base, J lost 0 bases, and 10 bases lay in between. CDR3 length: 15 residues. Germline CDR1 reads SGHRS; CDR2 reads YFSETQ. The CDR3 spells CASSLSGGTNYGYTF. DNA for the CDR3: TGCGCCAGCAGCTTGTCTGGGGGGACTAACTATGGCTACACCTTC.

This clonotype was seen a few times. V and J are TRBV3-1 and TRBJ2-5; unclear D gene. Per the germline V gene, CDR1 is LGHDT and CDR2 is YNNKEL (reference sequence). This CDR3 contains 15 residues. Trimming pared 1 base from V and 5 bases from J, leaving 14 bases between. CDR3 protein: CASSQGGGLGETQYF. CDR3 nucleotide sequence: TGTGCCAGCAGCCAAGGAGGTGGTTTAGGGGAGACCCAGTACTTC.

This clonotype was counted a few times. This chain joins TRBV7-7 and TRBJ2-5; D gene ambiguous. Per the germline V gene, CDR1 is SSHAT and CDR2 is FNYEAQ (reference sequence). The CDR3 contains 13 residues. Trimming stripped 6 bases from V and 5 bases from J, with 13 bases between. CDR3 loop: CASRRQARETQYF. CDR3 sequence (DNA): TGTGCCAGCAGGCGTCAGGCTAGGGAGACCCAGTACTTC.

The chain couples TRBV19 to TRBJ1-1, with TRBD1 matching over 9 bases. V shed 10 bases, J shed 1 base, and the junction held 4 bases outside the gene matches. CDR1 LNHDA and CDR2 SQIVND come from the germline V gene (reference sequence). The CDR3 totals 13 residues. This chain's CDR3 is CATGTGRNTEAFF. The CDR3 DNA sequence: TGTGCCACCGGGACAGGGAGGAACACTGAAGCTTTCTTT.